These T cell receptor beta chains were read from a single sample in a study of blood T cell repertoires in COVID-19. Libraries were prepared by immunoSEQ multiplex PCR; TCRdb keeps only in-frame clonotypes and omits some of them. The sample has around 150,000 clones, around four fifths seen once. Input material: peripheral blood. These receptors came from an older man with acute or convalescent COVID-19. Both conserved end residues are trimmed from each CDR3.

V,CDR3
TRBV19,ASSISGGNEKLF
TRBV28,ASTSLAGGANEQF
TRBV19,ASSLRDRVNTEAF
TRBV6-5,ASSRDRSTDTQY
TRBV6-5,ASRLGTPTSYEQY
TRBV6-1,ASSETLAGGSNEQF
TRBV3-1/TRBV3-2,ASSPGGRTSGYETQY
TRBV27,ATADTQY
TRBV7-3,ASSRRSGANVLT
TRBV11-2,ASSLDPISSVRSYEQY
TRBV7-2,ASSTRQGGGNEQF
TRBV29-1,SASGGGPWLDEQF
TRBV3-1/TRBV3-2,ASSQDIVGNSPLH
TRBV6-2/TRBV6-3,ASSYSRDRGPDSPLH
TRBV6-5,ASSYGGKQPQH
TRBV19,ASRTPGQGDNEKLF
TRBV10-3,AISVANQIAGGELF
TRBV7-2,ASSLRRDLMGDTQY
TRBV28,ASSKGLSSYEQY
TRBV28,ASSIGPGREELF
TRBV11-1,ASSSRGQPRGAF
TRBV18,ASSPLTGQSTEAF
TRBV6-1,ASSEGTGWNTEAF
TRBV3-1/TRBV3-2,ASSPWTGEGAGELF
TRBV28,ASSLRRGGELF
TRBV2,ASGGARDWETQY
TRBV7-9,ASSLWGEGRSQPQH
TRBV21-1,ASSKERDKLVITYGYT
TRBV6-2/TRBV6-3,ASSWYRPQETQY
TRBV18,ASSLPSNYGYT
TRBV5-3,AQGTSTSHEQF
TRBV9,ASSKRQGQGTDTQY
TRBV7-2,ASSFSGTSGYNEQF
TRBV5-1,ASSLVGQGSYGYT
TRBV7-2,ASSLLRTSGNTIY
TRBV6-1,ASSELWGGNQPQH
TRBV11-2,ASTSRPETGMAYEQY
TRBV6-5,ATARGGYT
TRBV6-6,ASSYVQGYTIY
TRBV4-2,ASSQGGQGFQETQY
TRBV10-3,AISESLAGGPNTGELF
TRBV11-2,ASSLIFTGQVYSYEQY